The 15 T cell receptor beta chains listed next were all sequenced from one sample in a study of blood T cell repertoires in COVID-19. Assay used: immunoSEQ multiplex PCR; TCRdb lists only in-frame clones, some missing. The table lists about 220,000 clones, approximately 90% of them singletons. The sample was peripheral blood. Receptors originate from a man aged 35-49 years with acute or convalescent COVID-19.

V and J are TRBV28 and TRBJ2-7, with 11 bases lining up with TRBD1. CDR1 and CDR2 from the germline V gene are MDHEN and SYDVKM. The CDR3 has 16 residues. Trimming cost V 5 bases and J 0 bases; bases outside gene matches: 6. CDR3: CASSPYGTGGSYEQYF. CDR3 nucleotide sequence: TGTGCCAGCAGTCCTTATGGGACAGGGGGCTCCTACGAGCAGTACTTC.

The J gene is TRBJ1-1, the V gene TRBV19; 8 positions agree with TRBD1. Per germline, CDR1 LNHDA and CDR2 SQIVND (reference sequence). V trimming: 5 bases; J trimming: 2 bases; junction bases outside the gene matches: 4. This CDR3 has 14 amino acids. CDR3 coding DNA: TGTGCCAGTAGTGCCTCAGGGGGCAACACTGAAGCTTTCTTT. It translates to CASSASGGNTEAFF.

This chain joins TRBV29-1 and TRBJ2-3, with 9 bases lining up with TRBD2. The CDR3 totals 15 residues. Per the germline V gene, CDR1 is SQVTM and CDR2 is ANQGSEA. The trim removed 7 bases at V and 8 bases at J, leaving 16 bases unmatched. The CDR3 coding sequence is TGCAGCGCCGATCCTAGCGGGACCTTTGGGGGTACGCAGTATTTT. Protein: CSADPSGTFGGTQYF.

This clone occurred a few times. V usage is TRBV4-2 and J usage is TRBJ2-1; D possibly corresponds to TRBD2 (5 bases). This CDR3 contains 15 residues. Trimming stripped 4 bases from V and 7 bases from J, with 17 bases between. CDR1 and CDR2 from the germline V gene are LGHNA and YNFKEQ. CDR3 residues: CASSPSLRDMNEQFF. As DNA, the CDR3 is TGTGCCAGCAGCCCGTCATTGAGGGATATGAATGAGCAGTTCTTC.

J is TRBJ1-5 and V is TRBV4-1, with unresolved D. Trimming removed 0 bases from V and 1 base from J, with 10 bases in between. In germline, CDR1 is MGHRA, CDR2 YSYEKL. This CDR3 comprises 16 residues. The DNA of the CDR3 is TGCGCCAGCAGCCAAGATCTTGCGATAAGCAATCAGCCCCAGCATTTT. It specifies CASSQDLAISNQPQHF.

The rearrangement joins TRBV7-9 to TRBJ2-2; D gene uncertain. Germline lookup yields CDR1 SEHNR and CDR2 FQNEAQ (reference sequence). This CDR3 comprises 14 residues. V was clipped by 1 base and J by 3 bases, with 6 bases between them. This chain's CDR3 is CASSLVPYTGELFF. The CDR3 coding sequence is TGTGCCAGCAGCTTAGTCCCATACACCGGGGAGCTGTTTTTT.

The CDR3 sequence: CASSPTGGHYGYTF. CDR3 coding DNA: TGTGCCAGCAGCCCCACTGGGGGCCACTATGGCTACACCTTC. This chain links TRBV3-1 (or the pseudogene TRBV3-2) with TRBJ1-2, with D tentatively TRBD1 (6 bases). V lost 4 bases and J 3 bases, leaving 12 bases between the germline ends. Germline values: CDR1 LGHDT, CDR2 YNNKEL (reference sequence). This CDR3 is built from 14 residues.

V is TRBV5-8 and J is TRBJ2-3, with 10 bases that match TRBD1. The CDR3 has 16 amino acids. Germline V gene sequence: CDR1 SGHTS, CDR2 YDEGEE. J gave up 3 bases and V 3 bases, and 7 bases lay outside the gene matches. CDR3 bases: TGTGCCAGCAGCTGGGGGCGGGACAGGGGAACAGATACGCAGTATTTT. This codes for CASSWGRDRGTDTQYF. Full variable domain (rest looked up from reference TRBV5-8 and TRBJ2-3): EAGVTQSPTHLIKTRGQQATLRCSPISGHTSVYWYQQALGLGLQFLLWYDEGEERNRGNFPPRFSGRQFPNYSSELNVNALELEDSALYLCASSWGRDRGTDTQYFGPGTRLTVL.

This clone was detected only once. The rearrangement uses TRBV14 and TRBJ2-7; a weak D match, TRBD2 (5 bases). The germline V gene encodes CDR1 SGHDN and CDR2 FVKESK. This CDR3 region has 13 residues. Trimming shortened V by 6 bases and J by 0 bases, and 9 bases separated the two germline ends. The CDR3 protein is CASSVDFSYEQYF. CDR3 coding DNA: TGTGCCAGCAGTGTGGACTTCTCCTACGAGCAGTACTTC.

The gene calls are TRBV18 and TRBJ2-3; 7 bases match TRBD2. V dropped 2 bases and J dropped 4; count of bases not matched to a gene: 9. This CDR3 has 16 residues. Per the germline V gene, CDR1 is KGHSH and CDR2 is LQKENI. The CDR3 DNA reads TGTGCCAGCTCACCAGTGGCGAGACTAGCCTCAGATACGCAGTATTTT. Its protein product is CASSPVARLASDTQYF.

The chain has TRBV6-5 and TRBJ2-7; 10 bases agree with TRBD1. The CDR3 is made up of 15 amino acids. Germline V gene lookup returns CDR1 MNHEY and CDR2 SVGAGI. Trimming removed 5 bases from V and 4 bases from J; junction bases left unmatched: 8. This chain's CDR3 is CASSPLLGQGYEQYF. For the CDR3, the DNA is TGTGCCAGCAGTCCGCTCCTGGGACAGGGGTACGAGCAGTACTTC.

The CDR3 DNA reads as TGTGCCAGCAGTTACCGGGGGGCGACTAATGAAAAACTGTTTTTT. It yields the protein CASSYRGATNEKLFF. The gene calls are TRBV6-5 and TRBJ1-4; D might be TRBD1 (6 bases). The germline V gene encodes CDR1 MNHEY and CDR2 SVGAGI. Trimming removed 2 bases at V and 2 bases at J, with 9 bases between. The CDR3 length is 15 residues.

The rearrangement links TRBV5-6 to TRBJ1-2; D is unclear. The germline V gene encodes CDR1 SGHDT and CDR2 YYEEEE. There are 13 residues in the CDR3. V lost 4 bases to trimming and J lost 2 bases, with 9 bases between them. The CDR3 coding sequence is TGTGCCAGCAGCCCGGGTCACAACTATGGCTACACCTTC. Translation gives CASSPGHNYGYTF.

The chain has TRBV19 and TRBJ2-7; TRBD2 agrees at 7 bases. From germline, CDR1 is LNHDA and CDR2 SQIVND (reference sequence). This CDR3 is built from 11 residues. The ends lost 7 bases at V and 11 bases at J; junction bases unmatched: 8. The CDR3 sequence is CASTGGSGEYF. CDR3 DNA: TGTGCCAGTACCGGGGGGAGTGGCGAGTACTTC.

The chain joins TRBV4-2 to TRBJ2-1, with TRBD1 matching over 8 bases. CDR3 length: 16 residues. CDR1 and CDR2 from the germline V gene are LGHNA and YNFKEQ. V shed 2 bases, J shed 6 bases, and the junction held 9 bases outside the gene matches. The CDR3 reads CASSQNRGAVGNEQFF. CDR3 sequence (DNA): TGTGCCAGCAGCCAAAACAGGGGGGCGGTCGGCAATGAGCAGTTCTTC.